These 11 T cell receptor beta chains came from one sample sequenced in a study of blood T cells in healthy people across ages. A second PCR, run for roughly 7 to 12 cycles, used a sample-barcoded 5' primer plus a J-beta primer mix. TCRdb re-called the 5' RACE reads through MiXCR, storing one row per CDR3 protein. The sample yields 1.5 million to 2 million distinct CDR3 sequences, about 30% seen once. Sequencing was done on a sample of blood. These receptors all come from a woman in her 30s in good health.

The rearrangement uses TRBV20-1 and TRBJ2-5, with D maybe TRBD1 (6 bases). This CDR3 contains 11 residues. Trimming stripped 7 bases from V and 5 bases from J, with 11 bases between. In germline, CDR1 is DFQATT, CDR2 SNEGSKA (reference sequence). CDR3 loop: CSVRDTETQYF. The CDR3 coding sequence is TGCAGTGTCCGGGACACCGAGACCCAGTACTTC.

This clonotype has only a few counts. Compared with germline, one end of the junction differs, possibly owing to a read error. The chain has TRBV2 and TRBJ2-7; D unresolved. Germline V gene lookup returns CDR1 SNHLY and CDR2 FYNNEI. CDR3 length: 13 amino acids. The CDR3 region has the DNA TGTGCCAGCAGTAGGACGGTCTCCTACGTGCAGTACTTC. This codes for CASSRTVSYVQYF.

V usage is TRBV5-5 and J usage is TRBJ2-1; the match to TRBD2 covers 7 bases. This CDR3 is built from 15 residues. Germline CDR1 SGHKS, CDR2 YYEKEE (reference sequence). The J segment lost 12 bases and the V segment lost 0 bases, leaving 12 bases of the junction unmatched. The CDR3 DNA is TGTGCCAGCAGCTTGGGAGCGGGAAAGTACAGTGGGCAGTTCTTC. Translation: CASSLGAGKYSGQFF. The whole variable domain, filled in from reference TRBV5-5 and TRBJ2-1, reads DAGVTQSPTHLIKTRGQQVTLRCSPISGHKSVSWYQQVLGQGPQFIFQYYEKEERGRGNFPDRFSARQFPNYSSELNVNALLLGDSALYLCASSLGAGKYSGQFFGPGTRLTVL.

This clonotype was seen a handful of times. The chain employs TRBV29-1 and TRBJ2-3; D remains unclear. Germline assignment: CDR1 SQVTM and CDR2 ANQGSEA. The CDR3 spans 13 residues. V was clipped by 4 bases and J by 0 bases, with 8 bases between them. CDR3 protein: CSVGWKSTDTQYF. Here the CDR3 DNA reads TGCAGCGTTGGCTGGAAAAGCACAGATACGCAGTATTTT.

This clonotype was recorded at least ten times. The chain carries TRBV12-3 or TRBV12-4 and TRBJ1-6, with 10 bases lining up with TRBD1. The CDR3 spans 16 residues. The junction had 7 bases not matched to a gene; V was cut back by 6 bases and J by 5 bases. CDR3 residues: CASSRDRGRDNSPLHF. CDR3 bases: TGTGCCAGCAGCCGGGACAGGGGTCGAGATAATTCACCCCTCCACTTT.

This chain uses TRBV12-3 or TRBV12-4 with TRBJ2-1, with a weak D call TRBD2 (9 bases). V lost 6 bases and J 7 bases, leaving 22 bases between the germline ends. The CDR3 totals 16 residues. CDR3 amino acids: CASSRIASGTGNEQFF. The DNA for the CDR3 is TGTGCCAGCAGCCGAATAGCTAGCGGGACAGGTAATGAGCAGTTCTTC.

This clonotype was seen only a few times. The gene calls are TRBV20-1 and TRBJ2-3; 7 bases are a match to TRBD1. Germline values: CDR1 DFQATT, CDR2 SNEGSKA (reference sequence). This CDR3 is 14 amino acids long. The ends lost 6 bases at V and 7 bases at J; junction bases unmatched: 13. The CDR3 DNA reads as TGCAGTGCCCCTGACAGGGCGAGCTGTAATACGCAGTATTTT. Translation: CSAPDRASCNTQYF.

V usage is TRBV28 and J usage is TRBJ2-1; 7 bases are a match to TRBD1. The CDR3 sequence is 15 residues long. V gave up 6 bases and J gave up 2 bases; unmatched junction bases: 7. Germline V gene sequence: CDR1 MDHEN, CDR2 SYDVKM. The CDR3 region has the DNA TGTGCCAGCAGAACATCCGGGACAGCCTACAATGAGCAGTTCTTC. Protein product: CASRTSGTAYNEQFF.

About this clonotype: A read error is possible here, since a much larger clone lies one base away. The J gene is TRBJ1-2, the V gene TRBV7-2; 9 bases map to TRBD1. The CDR3 loop spans 13 amino acids. From germline, CDR1 is SGHTA and CDR2 FQGNSA. V dropped 4 bases and J dropped 10; count of bases not matched to a gene: 7. CDR3 coding DNA: TGTGCCAGCAGCTCGCACAGGGGGCTTGACTACACCTTC. Translation gives CASSSHRGLDYTF. Drawing the rest from reference TRBV7-2 and TRBJ1-2, the complete variable domain is GAGVSQSPSNKVTEKGKDVELRCDPISGHTALYWYRQSLGQGLEFLIYFQGNSAPDKSGLPSDRFSAERTGGSVSTLTIQRTQQEDSAVYLCASSSHRGLDYTFGSGTRLTVV.

This clonotype was counted once. A read error may produce the germline difference seen at one junction end. V usage is TRBV6-2 or TRBV6-3 and J usage is TRBJ2-1; 8 bases agree with TRBD1. Germline loops: CDR1 MNHEY, CDR2 SVGEGT. This CDR3 is built from 14 residues. The CDR3 reads CAGRTDRDVNEQFF. CDR3 nucleotides: TGTGCCGGCAGGACGGACAGGGATGTCAATGAGCAGTTCTTC.

The chain recombines TRBV7-9 with TRBJ2-4; D is perhaps TRBD1 or TRBD2 (5 bases each). Germline V gives CDR1 SEHNR, CDR2 FQNEAQ (reference sequence). CDR3 size: 16 residues. CDR3 DNA sequence: TGTGTCATTTCTAGGTCGGGGCCTAATGGGAAAAACATTCAGTACTTC. It yields the protein CVISRSGPNGKNIQYF.